What follows are 15 T cell receptor beta chains derived from one specimen sequenced in a study of T-cell reconstitution after alpha-beta-depleted transplantation in children. Using unique molecular identifiers, the investigators prepared the TCRbeta library. MiXCR, applied by TCRdb to the PCR reads, yields one record per CDR3 protein. The repertoire holds roughly 500,000 distinct CDR3 sequences, with around a third as singletons. Source: PBMCs from the stem cell graft donor, taken from the stem cell graft. All receptors come from a human donor who donated a stem cell graft to a child with aplastic anemia.

The chain joins TRBV12-3 or TRBV12-4 to TRBJ1-4; 9 bases align to TRBD1. V was clipped by 5 bases and J by 9 bases; unmatched bases: 7. The CDR3 is 14 residues long. CDR3 DNA: TGTGCCAGCAGTCCTCCGGGACAGGGAAAAAAACTGTTTTTT. Translated, it gives CASSPPGQGKKLFF.

This clonotype showed up just a few times. The rearrangement uses TRBV5-6 and TRBJ1-1; the D is unclear. This CDR3 is built from 17 residues. V was clipped by 0 bases and J by 0 bases, with 15 bases between them. Germline V lookup: CDR1 SGHDT, CDR2 YYEEEE. The CDR3 nucleotides read TGTGCCAGCAGCTTGGAATTAGGTAACCTCATGAACACTGAAGCTTTCTTT. Amino acid sequence: CASSLELGNLMNTEAFF.

This rearrangement joins TRBV15 to TRBJ2-1; 9 nucleotides line up with TRBD2. This CDR3 is 17 amino acids long. V trimming: 0 bases; J trimming: 6 bases; junction bases outside the gene matches: 9. CDR1 and CDR2 (germline): LNHNV, YYDKDF (reference sequence). The CDR3 bases are TGTGCCACCAGCAGAGATCGGATAGCGGGAGTCATCAATGAGCAGTTCTTC. It encodes CATSRDRIAGVINEQFF.

The rearrangement joins TRBV12-3 or TRBV12-4 to TRBJ2-2; D call uncertain. Trimming cost V 5 bases and J 1 base, with 5 bases left between them. This CDR3 has 13 residues. CDR3 sequence reads: CASSRLNTGELFF. The CDR3 DNA reads as TGTGCCAGCAGTAGACTGAACACCGGGGAGCTGTTTTTT.

The chain links TRBV9 to TRBJ1-1, with TRBD1 matching over 7 bases. The CDR3 has 17 residues. Per the germline V gene, CDR1 is SGDLS and CDR2 is YYNGEE. Trimming cost V 3 bases and J 3 bases; bases outside gene matches: 14. The DNA for the CDR3 is TGTGCCAGCAGCGACAATACACGGAGGGGGCCGTACACTGAAGCTTTCTTT. Amino acids: CASSDNTRRGPYTEAFF.

J is TRBJ1-1 and V is TRBV5-1; 10 bases align to TRBD1. The germline CDR1 and CDR2 sequences are SGHRS and YFSETQ. This CDR3 has 17 amino acids. The V and J ends lost 2 bases and 3 bases, in that order; junction bases with no gene match: 10. CDR3 nucleotide sequence: TGCGCCAGCAGCTTCCAAGGGACAGGGGCATTGGACACTGAAGCTTTCTTT. Translation gives CASSFQGTGALDTEAFF. The whole variable domain, filled in from reference TRBV5-1 and TRBJ1-1, reads KAGVTQTPRYLIKTRGQQVTLSCSPISGHRSVSWYQQTPGQGLQFLFEYFSETQRNKGNFPGRFSGRQFSNSRSEMNVSTLELGDSALYLCASSFQGTGALDTEAFFGQGTRLTVV.

In this sample, this clonotype turned up a few times. The J gene is TRBJ1-2, the V gene TRBV7-2; D gene unclear. The V gene's germline CDR1 is SGHTA and CDR2 FQGNSA. Trimming took 5 bases from V and 4 from J, leaving 17 bases between them. The CDR3 is 15 residues long. The CDR3 nucleotides read TGTGCCAGCAGCCAGTCCCCGGACGGATCCTATGGCTACACCTTC. Protein sequence: CASSQSPDGSYGYTF.

This clonotype has just a few counts. The genes are TRBV20-1 and TRBJ2-3; D remains ambiguous. CDR3 length: 13 amino acids. Trimming took off 5 bases at V and 2 bases at J, with 11 bases between the two ends. Germline lookup yields CDR1 DFQATT and CDR2 SNEGSKA (reference sequence). The CDR3 spells CSAAHITTDTQYF. CDR3 nucleotides: TGCAGTGCTGCTCACATTACCACAGATACGCAGTATTTT.

The gene calls are TRBV5-1 and TRBJ2-3, with D possibly called TRBD1 or TRBD2 (5 bases each). The CDR3 has 15 amino acids. Germline lookup yields CDR1 SGHRS and CDR2 YFSETQ. Between the trimmed V and J ends, which lost 2 bases and 7 bases, there was a span of 17 bases. The CDR3 loop reads CASSFGTGNLNTQYF. The DNA for the CDR3 is TGCGCCAGCAGCTTCGGGACGGGAAATCTAAATACGCAGTATTTT.

The chain has TRBV7-2 and TRBJ2-1, with a weak D call TRBD2 (6 bases). The CDR3 loop spans 15 amino acids. The V gene lost 10 bases and the J gene lost 3 bases, with 19 bases spanning the gap. Germline V CDR1 and CDR2: SGHTA, FQGNSA. As DNA, the CDR3 is TGTGCCACCGAGAGTAGCGGACCTAACTACAATGAGCAGTTCTTC. Amino acid sequence: CATESSGPNYNEQFF. The full variable domain, its missing parts supplied by reference TRBV7-2 and TRBJ2-1, is GAGVSQSPSNKVTEKGKDVELRCDPISGHTALYWYRQSLGQGLEFLIYFQGNSAPDKSGLPSDRFSAERTGGSVSTLTIQRTQQEDSAVYLCATESSGPNYNEQFFGPGTRLTVL.

This clonotype was seen just once. The genes are TRBV7-2 and TRBJ1-2, with unresolved D. Germline CDR1 and CDR2: SGHTA and FQGNSA. This CDR3 spans 13 amino acids. The V and J ends lost 4 bases and 5 bases respectively, with 11 bases between them. CDR3 DNA: TGTGCCAGCAGCTCCACGACGGATTATGGCTACACCTTC. Protein product: CASSSTTDYGYTF.

In DNA, the CDR3 is TGTGCCAGCAGCTCGTTGGGCCCCGACAGGGTCTATGGCTACACCTTC. It translates to CASSSLGPDRVYGYTF. The chain recombines TRBV11-3 with TRBJ1-2; 7 bases are shared with TRBD1. V lost 4 bases, J lost 4 bases, and 12 bases stayed unmatched. The germline gives CDR1 SGHNT, CDR2 YENEEA. The CDR3 contains 16 residues.

In its sample, this clonotype was seen a few times. The chain uses TRBV20-1 and TRBJ2-1; possibly TRBD1 or TRBD2 for D (5 bases each). Trimming stripped 0 bases from V and 10 bases from J, with 10 bases between. Germline V gene lookup returns CDR1 DFQATT and CDR2 SNEGSKA (reference sequence). This CDR3 is built from 12 residues. CDR3 sequence reads: CSARDQGVEQFF. In DNA form, the CDR3 reads TGCAGTGCTAGAGACCAGGGAGTAGAGCAGTTCTTC.

The V and J genes are TRBV15 and TRBJ1-6; D is ambiguous. V lost 0 bases to trimming and J lost 10 bases, with 13 bases between them. The germline gives CDR1 LNHNV, CDR2 YYDKDF (reference sequence). The CDR3 covers 15 residues. The CDR3 DNA sequence: TGTGCCACCAGCAGAGATGAGGCAGGATTGTCACCCCTCCACTTT. It codes for CATSRDEAGLSPLHF. The full variable domain, its missing parts supplied by reference TRBV15 and TRBJ1-6, is DAMVIQNPRYQVTQFGKPVTLSCSQTLNHNVMYWYQQKSSQAPKLLFHYYDKDFNNEADTPDNFQSRRPNTSFCFLDIRSPGLGDTAMYLCATSRDEAGLSPLHFGNGTRLTVT.

This CDR3 reads CSARDQGAVNTEAFF. The CDR3 DNA sequence: TGCAGTGCTAGAGACCAAGGGGCCGTGAACACTGAAGCTTTCTTT. The J gene is TRBJ1-1, the V gene TRBV20-1, with a possible D match to TRBD1 (5 bases). Trimming took 0 bases from V and 0 from J, leaving 11 bases between them. CDR3 length: 15 residues. Germline loops: CDR1 DFQATT, CDR2 SNEGSKA (reference sequence).